These 27 T cell receptor beta chains were sequenced from one sample in a study of cytomegalovirus exposure and HLA in healthy donors. The PCR was carried out with 60 Vbeta primers and 13 Jbeta primers. Sequencing used immunoSEQ multiplex PCR; TCRdb keeps in-frame clones, though not all of them. Found here are roughly 240,000 clones, around 78% of them singletons; the top ten hold 0.47%. Sequenced material: PBMCs. The receptor source for this set is a boy between 10 and 17 years old in good health and CMV-seronegative.

The chain is built from TRBV4-1 and TRBJ1-4, with a tentative D call TRBD1 (5 bases). CDR1 and CDR2 from the germline V gene are MGHRA and YSYEKL. Trimming left V 0 bases short and J 3 bases short, with 8 bases between. The CDR3 contains 15 residues. For the CDR3, the DNA is TGCGCCAGCAGCCAAGATCCAGGGTCTAATGAAAAACTGTTTTTT. Amino acids: CASSQDPGSNEKLFF.

This clone was detected only a few times. The chain carries TRBV18 and TRBJ1-2; D unclear. V was cut by 4 bases and J by 3 bases, with 12 bases left in between. The CDR3 is 14 residues long. Looked up from germline, CDR1 is KGHSH and CDR2 is LQKENI. CDR3: CASSHRRGDYGYTF. The DNA for the CDR3 is TGTGCCAGCTCACACCGTCGAGGTGACTATGGCTACACCTTC.

V gene TRBV7-2 combines with J gene TRBJ2-5; a possible D gene is TRBD1 (5 bases). The J call may be incorrect, as the DNA end agrees better with TRBJ2-7. Per germline, CDR1 SGHTA and CDR2 FQGNSA. This CDR3 is 13 amino acids long. The CDR3 coding sequence is TGTGCCAGCAGCCTGAGACAGAACTACGAGCAGTACTTC. Translating it yields CASSLRQNYEQYF.

V usage is TRBV6-1 and J usage is TRBJ2-7, with D maybe TRBD2 (5 bases). Trimming took off 0 bases at V and 0 bases at J, with 6 bases between the two ends. CDR1 and CDR2 (germline): MNHNS, SASEGT. CDR3 length: 14 residues. CDR3 DNA: TGTGCCAGCAGTGAAGCGGGAGCCTCCTACGAGCAGTACTTC. This sequence encodes CASSEAGASYEQYF.

Only a few counts were recorded for this clone. V gene TRBV7-6 combines with J gene TRBJ2-1; D is uncertain. Germline V gene sequence: CDR1 SGHVS, CDR2 FNYEAQ. Trimming shortened V by 5 bases and J by 5 bases, and 16 bases separated the two germline ends. CDR3 length: 15 residues. As DNA, the CDR3 is TGTGCCAGCAGCCGTCGGTTGGGCCAGAACAATGAGCAGTTCTTC. It translates to CASSRRLGQNNEQFF.

The chain recombines TRBV9 with TRBJ2-7, with TRBD1 identical over 7 bases. Losses at the gene ends were 0 bases for V and 6 bases for J; bases not matched to a gene: 9. The germline gives CDR1 SGDLS, CDR2 YYNGEE. This CDR3 is built from 15 residues. The CDR3 DNA reads TGTGCCAGCAGCGTAGACCCAGGGGGAATGCTCGAGCAGTACTTC. It encodes CASSVDPGGMLEQYF.

The chain uses TRBV30 and TRBJ1-4; 11 bases line up with TRBD1. V lost 6 bases to trimming and J lost 8 bases; unmatched junction nucleotides: 8. The CDR3 contains 14 residues. The germline V gene encodes CDR1 GTSNPN and CDR2 SVGIG (reference sequence). The CDR3 DNA follows: TGTGCCTGTTTACTCCGGGACAGGGGGGAAAAACTGTTTTTT. Protein: CACLLRDRGEKLFF.

The chain joins TRBV11-3 to TRBJ2-3; a possible D gene is TRBD2 (7 bases). Germline CDR1 is SGHNT and CDR2 is YENEEA. The CDR3 extends over 16 amino acids. Deletions cut 1 base from V and 2 bases from J, with 13 bases between. The DNA of the CDR3 is TGTGCCAGCAGCTTAGGAAGGGGGGGCACCACAGATACGCAGTATTTT. The encoded protein is CASSLGRGGTTDTQYF.

V gene TRBV27 combines with J gene TRBJ1-2, with 9 bases aligning to TRBD1. The CDR3 length is 14 residues. With V trimmed by 3 bases and J by 8 bases, 7 bases remained unmatched. Germline V CDR1 and CDR2: MNHEY, SMNVEV (reference sequence). The CDR3 region has the DNA TGTGCCAGCAGTTTCCGGAGGACAGGGGACGGCTACACCTTC. Amino acids: CASSFRRTGDGYTF.

The rearrangement uses TRBV6-1 and TRBJ1-6; D not resolved. With 0 bases removed from V and 2 bases from J, the gap between germline ends came to 8 bases. Germline V CDR1 and CDR2: MNHNS, SASEGT. This CDR3 is 16 amino acids long. The CDR3 reads CASSEALEAYNSPLHF. As DNA, the CDR3 is TGTGCCAGCAGTGAAGCGCTGGAGGCCTATAATTCACCCCTCCACTTT.

About this clone: Other DNA variants within this sample encode the same CDR3. CDR3 residues: CATSRDRGGNTIYF. The CDR3, as DNA: TGTGCCACCAGCAGAGATCGAGGTGGAAACACCATATATTTT. This chain links TRBV15 with TRBJ1-3, with D unresolved. The CDR3 loop spans 14 amino acids. CDR1 and CDR2 from the germline V gene are LNHNV and YYDKDF (reference sequence). The V end was cut by 0 bases, the J end by 3 bases, with 6 bases between. The full variable domain, rest sourced from reference TRBV15 and TRBJ1-3, is DAMVIQNPRYQVTQFGKPVTLSCSQTLNHNVMYWYQQKSSQAPKLLFHYYDKDFNNEADTPDNFQSRRPNTSFCFLDIRSPGLGDTAMYLCATSRDRGGNTIYFGEGSWLTVV.

This clone came up a few times. This sequence joins TRBV4-1 and TRBJ1-1, with TRBD1 matching 7 bases. The V gene's germline CDR1 is MGHRA and CDR2 YSYEKL. The CDR3 runs to 15 residues. The ends lost 3 bases at V and 2 bases at J; junction bases unmatched: 6. The DNA of the CDR3 is TGCGCCAGCAGCCACCTGGGACAGAGTAACACTGAAGCTTTCTTT. Protein sequence: CASSHLGQSNTEAFF.

The chain recombines TRBV30 with TRBJ1-2, with D possibly TRBD1 on 6 matching bases. In germline, CDR1 is GTSNPN, CDR2 SVGIG (reference sequence). The V and J ends lost 0 bases and 7 bases respectively, with 12 bases between them. This CDR3 comprises 13 residues. As DNA, the CDR3 is TGTGCCTGGAGTGTACGGGGGGCCCTTGGCTACACCTTC. As protein: CAWSVRGALGYTF.

This chain uses TRBV19 with TRBJ1-2; no reliable D call. V shed 3 bases and J shed 4 bases, with 12 bases lying between them. Per the germline V gene, CDR1 is LNHDA and CDR2 is SQIVND (reference sequence). This CDR3 contains 14 residues. The CDR3 is CASSMLSEFYGYTF. The CDR3 nucleotides are TGTGCCAGTAGTATGTTGTCAGAATTCTATGGCTACACCTTC.

The rearrangement links TRBV29-1 to TRBJ2-5; maybe TRBD2 (5 bases). The germline V and J ends were trimmed by 8 bases and 2 bases, with 15 bases remaining between them. Germline V gives CDR1 SQVTM, CDR2 ANQGSEA. This CDR3 comprises 13 residues. CDR3: CSTQRGIQETQYF. The CDR3 nucleotides are TGCAGCACTCAAAGAGGGATACAAGAGACCCAGTACTTC.

The rearrangement joins TRBV9 to TRBJ2-2; possible D gene TRBD2, 6 bases. Trimming left V 0 bases short and J 0 bases short, with 9 bases between. This CDR3 region has 16 residues. The V gene's germline CDR1 is SGDLS and CDR2 YYNGEE. CDR3 DNA: TGTGCCAGCAGCGTAGCGGCGGGGTCGAACACCGGGGAGCTGTTTTTT. Its protein product is CASSVAAGSNTGELFF.

The chain recombines TRBV4-1 with TRBJ1-5, with unresolved D. Germline V gene sequence: CDR1 MGHRA, CDR2 YSYEKL. CDR3 length: 14 amino acids. The V end lost 5 bases, the J end lost 2 bases, and 10 bases lay between the germline ends. CDR3 residues: CASSSEPRNQPQHF. In DNA, the CDR3 is TGCGCCAGCAGCAGCGAGCCCCGCAATCAGCCCCAGCATTTT.

This clone was seen a few times. This chain links TRBV27 with TRBJ1-2, with a possible D match to TRBD1 (5 bases). Germline CDR1 MNHEY, CDR2 SMNVEV (reference sequence). The CDR3 runs 15 residues. Trimming stripped 6 bases from V and 0 bases from J, with 14 bases between. In nucleotides, the CDR3 is TGTGCCAGCAGGCCGGCCCGACAGACTAACTATGGCTACACCTTC. This encodes CASRPARQTNYGYTF.

V is TRBV5-1 and J is TRBJ1-1, with 10 bases identical to TRBD1. V was pared by 5 bases and J by 3 bases, with 10 bases of the junction left unmatched. The germline CDR1 and CDR2 sequences are SGHRS and YFSETQ. This CDR3 comprises 16 residues. The CDR3 region is CASRPTGGAFDTEAFF. In nucleotides, the CDR3 is TGCGCCAGCAGACCGACAGGGGGCGCGTTTGACACTGAAGCTTTCTTT.

This clone was counted only a few times. The rearrangement joins TRBV10-1 to TRBJ2-7; D gene unclear. The germline CDR1 and CDR2 sequences are WNHNN and SYGVQD (reference sequence). The CDR3 consists of 12 residues. Trimming shortened V by 5 bases and J by 1 base, and 6 bases separated the two germline ends. CDR3 sequence (DNA): TGCGCCAGCAGTTCTTCTTCCTACGAGCAGTACTTC. Protein product: CASSSSSYEQYF.

In its sample, this clone was seen a few times. The chain recombines TRBV7-9 with TRBJ2-3; 9 bases fit TRBD1. The V gene end was trimmed by 5 bases and the J gene end by 6 bases; junction bases not matched to a gene: 9. The length of the CDR3 is 15 residues. Germline values: CDR1 SEHNR, CDR2 FQNEAQ (reference sequence). This chain's CDR3 is CASSPSVGQGDTQYF. CDR3 nucleotide sequence: TGTGCCAGCAGCCCAAGCGTAGGACAGGGGGATACGCAGTATTTT.

This rearrangement joins TRBV6-5 to TRBJ2-7; 8 positions match TRBD2. The junction had 8 bases not matched to a gene; V was cut back by 6 bases and J by 4 bases. This CDR3 region has 14 residues. The germline CDR1 and CDR2 sequences are MNHEY and SVGAGI. CDR3 DNA sequence: TGTGCCAGCAGGGGCGGGGGGCGAACTTACGAGCAGTACTTC. Translating it yields CASRGGGRTYEQYF.

This clone has only a few counts. The chain is built from TRBV6-5 and TRBJ2-5, with D unclear. The J call may be faulty, since TRBJ2-7 better matches the DNA end. Germline V gene lookup returns CDR1 MNHEY and CDR2 SVGAGI. The CDR3 runs to 14 residues. CDR3 sequence (DNA): TGTGCCAGCAGTGGAAAGGCACAGATCTACGAGCAGTACTTC. Translating it yields CASSGKAQIYEQYF.

This rearrangement joins TRBV6-5 to TRBJ1-5, with 8 bases lining up with TRBD1. Germline loops: CDR1 MNHEY, CDR2 SVGAGI. CDR3 length: 15 amino acids. Trimming removed 2 bases from V and 3 bases from J; junction bases left unmatched: 3. The CDR3 DNA reads as TGTGCCAGCAGTTACGCAGGGGGCGTCAATCAGCCCCAGCATTTT. This gives the protein CASSYAGGVNQPQHF.

The chain carries TRBV27 and TRBJ1-1, with TRBD1 matching 8 bases. The germline V gene encodes CDR1 MNHEY and CDR2 SMNVEV (reference sequence). The V and J ends lost 4 bases and 2 bases, in that order; junction bases with no gene match: 6. This CDR3 has 15 amino acids. The CDR3 DNA is TGTGCCAGCAGTTCCCCAGGACAGGGTAACACTGAAGCTTTCTTT. As protein: CASSSPGQGNTEAFF.

The rearrangement uses TRBV7-8 and TRBJ1-1; 8 nucleotides align to TRBD1. With V trimmed by 7 bases and J by 14 bases, 15 bases remained unmatched. Germline CDR1 SGHVS, CDR2 FQNEAQ. CDR3 length: 13 amino acids. CDR3 DNA sequence: TGTGCCAGCACCCCAGCTCGTAGGGACAGGTCGTTCTTT. Protein product: CASTPARRDRSFF.

The genes are TRBV7-9 and TRBJ2-5; TRBD2 agrees at 7 bases. Germline V gives CDR1 SEHNR, CDR2 FQNEAQ (reference sequence). The V gene end was trimmed by 5 bases and the J gene end by 2 bases; junction bases not matched to a gene: 11. The CDR3 sequence is 16 residues long. CDR3 nucleotides: TGTGCCAGCAGCCCCCAGGGAGCGGGGCAGCAAGAGACCCAGTACTTC. Translating gives CASSPQGAGQQETQYF.